A selection of T cell receptor beta chains follows, all from one sample in a study of shared clonotypes between healthy human individuals. Method: immunoSEQ multiplex PCR; TCRdb's copy keeps in-frame clones and lacks some. The sample carries roughly 2.6 million clones, approximately 92% recorded once. Sequencing was carried out using naive CD4+ T cells sorted from blood. The receptors derive from a man between 18 and 35 years old in good health. Both conserved end residues are part of each CDR3. The D gene is left open where the match is weak. The size field is filled for only some rows; it gives once, few, many or a size class.

J gene	D gene	V gene	clone size	CDR3 DNA	CDR3 protein
TRBJ2-6	TRBD2	TRBV10-3	NA	TGTGCCATCGGGGGACTTGGCGGGAGCCTCTCTGGGGCCAACGTCCTGACTTTC	CAIGGLGGSLSGANVLTF
TRBJ2-1	TRBD1	TRBV7-2	once	TGTGCCAGCAGCGTAGACAGGGGCGAGCAGTTCTTC	CASSVDRGEQFF
TRBJ2-3	NA	TRBV7-9	NA	TGTGCCAGCAGCTTAGCGCTCGGGAGTGGTACAGATACGCAGTATTTT	CASSLALGSGTDTQYF
TRBJ2-3	NA	TRBV10-3	NA	TGTGCCATCGGCCGGGACTTAAGCACAGATACGCAGTATTTT	CAIGRDLSTDTQYF
TRBJ2-7	TRBD2	TRBV10-3	NA	TGTGCCATCAGTGTGGGGACTAGCGGGATCTACGAGCAGTACTTC	CAISVGTSGIYEQYF
TRBJ2-5	NA	TRBV7-9	once	TGTGCCAGCAGCTTTTTTAACCTCCAAGAGACCCAGTACTTC	CASSFFNLQETQYF
TRBJ1-2	TRBD1	TRBV19	NA	TGTGCCAGTAGGGGGACAGTTAACTATGGCTACACCTTC	CASRGTVNYGYTF
TRBJ2-7	NA	TRBV15	NA	TGTGCCACCAGCAGAGATCTTTACGAGCAGTACTTC	CATSRDLYEQYF
TRBJ2-1	TRBD2	TRBV4-1	NA	TGCGCCAGCAGCCAAACCCTAGCGGGCAATGAGCAGTTCTTC	CASSQTLAGNEQFF
TRBJ2-3	TRBD2	TRBV2	NA	TGTGCCAGCAGTCGGACTAGCGGGAGGTCCACAGATACGCAGTATTTT	CASSRTSGRSTDTQYF
TRBJ2-7	NA	TRBV6-5	NA	TGTGCCAGCAGTTACGGCCGGCAGCTCAGGGAGCAGTACTTC	CASSYGRQLREQYF
TRBJ2-5	NA	TRBV5-1	NA	TGCGCCAGTTCGCGCAGAGAGACCCAGTACTTC	CASSRRETQYF
TRBJ1-1	TRBD1	TRBV10-3	NA	TGTGCCATCAGTGACCGAGACGGACAGGGACCGCCTGAAGCTTTCTTT	CAISDRDGQGPPEAFF
TRBJ2-7	NA	TRBV6-6	once	TGTGCCAGCAGCTCCACGTTAGTCTACGAGCAGTACTTC	CASSSTLVYEQYF
TRBJ1-6	NA	TRBV30	NA	TGTGCCTGGAGTGGGGTATTCTATAATTCACCCCTCCACTTT	CAWSGVFYNSPLHF
TRBJ1-2	NA	TRBV10-3	NA	TGTGCCATCTCGGTCGACTATGGCTACACCTTC	CAISVDYGYTF
TRBJ2-3	TRBD2	TRBV5-1	once	TGCGCCAGCAGCTTGGTGCCGGGACTAGCGGGGGGAGGCTCTCCCCCATCGCAGTATTTT	CASSLVPGLAGGGSPPSQYF
TRBJ2-3	NA	TRBV2	NA	TGTGCCAGCAGTGGGGCGGGCGGGAAGACCACAGATACGCAGTATTTT	CASSGAGGKTTDTQYF
TRBJ2-3	NA	TRBV7-6	NA	TGTGCCAGCAGCGATCCGGCTCCGACCACAGATACGCAGTATTTT	CASSDPAPTTDTQYF
TRBJ1-3	NA	TRBV6-1	NA	TGTGCCAGCAGTGAAGGTGGATCTGGAAACACCATATATTTT	CASSEGGSGNTIYF
TRBJ2-1	NA	TRBV7-8	NA	TGTGCCAGCAGCTTAGCGCTCCGATTAGCGGCCAATGAGCAGTTCTTC	CASSLALRLAANEQFF
TRBJ1-5	TRBD1	TRBV19	NA	TGTGCCAGTAGTAATCGTCAGGACAGGGACCGCAATCAGCCCCAGCATTTT	CASSNRQDRDRNQPQHF
TRBJ2-2	NA	TRBV19	NA	TGTGCCAGTAAAGAAATGGGAGGCCCCCCCGGGGAGCTGTTTTTT	CASKEMGGPPGELFF
TRBJ2-1	TRBD2	TRBV12-5	NA	TGTGCTAGTGGTTTGGGGCTAGCGGGATCAACCTACAATGAGCAGTTCTTC	CASGLGLAGSTYNEQFF
TRBJ2-7	TRBD2	TRBV7-2	NA	TGTGCCAGCAGCGTAGGACTAGCGGGGGGGTTTGGAGAGCAGTACTTC	CASSVGLAGGFGEQYF
TRBJ2-2	TRBD2	TRBV2	NA	TGTGCCAGCAGTCCCCCGGGACTAGCGGGTTTCGGGGAGCTGTTTTTT	CASSPPGLAGFGELFF
TRBJ1-2	TRBD1	TRBV29-1	NA	TGCAGCGTTTCTTCCGGGACAGGGATTGGCTACACCTTC	CSVSSGTGIGYTF
TRBJ2-5	NA	TRBV27	NA	TGTGCCAGCAGGAAACCGGGAGAGAAAGAGACCCAGTACTTC	CASRKPGEKETQYF
TRBJ2-7	TRBD1	TRBV18	NA	TGTGCCAGCTCACGGACAGGGGATCACTACGAGCAGTACTTC	CASSRTGDHYEQYF
TRBJ1-1	NA	TRBV6-6	NA	TGTGCCAGCAGTCCCGGGACCCCCAGGACTGAAGCTTTCTTT	CASSPGTPRTEAFF
TRBJ2-7	TRBD1	TRBV6-5	NA	TGTGCCAGCAGCAGGGACAGCTGGGAGCAGTACTTC	CASSRDSWEQYF
TRBJ2-7	NA	TRBV9	NA	TGTGCCAGCAGCGTAGGCGGGACACCTTCCTACGAGCAGTACTTC	CASSVGGTPSYEQYF
TRBJ2-4	NA	TRBV28	NA	TGTGCCAGCAGTCCCCAGGGATTTGGGACCAAAAACATTCAGTACTTC	CASSPQGFGTKNIQYF
TRBJ1-5	TRBD1	TRBV5-1	NA	TGCGCCAGCAGCTTAACAGGGGGCGACGGTCAGCCCCAGCATTTT	CASSLTGGDGQPQHF
TRBJ2-1	NA	TRBV7-2	NA	TGTGCCAGCAGCTTAACCGGCTGGATAAGCAATGAGCAGTTCTTC	CASSLTGWISNEQFF
TRBJ1-1	NA	TRBV10-2	few	TGCGCCAGCAGTCGACAGACGAACACTGAAGCTTTCTTT	CASSRQTNTEAFF
TRBJ2-3	TRBD2	TRBV4-1	NA	TGCGCCAGCAGCCGGACTAGCGCAGATACGCAGTATTTT	CASSRTSADTQYF
TRBJ2-7	NA	TRBV6-5	NA	TGTGCCAGCAGCCGTAGACAGAACGAGCAGTACTTC	CASSRRQNEQYF
TRBJ2-5	NA	TRBV6-1	NA	TGTGCCAGCAGTGAGGGGGAGACCCAGTACTTC	CASSEGETQYF
TRBJ2-7	NA	TRBV5-4	NA	TGTGCCAGCAGCTCCCAGGGAAGGGTCTACGAGCAGTACTTC	CASSSQGRVYEQYF
TRBJ1-6	NA	TRBV19	NA	TGTGCCAGTAGTATCCGGACCCTATTTGACTATAATTCACCCCTCCACTTT	CASSIRTLFDYNSPLHF
TRBJ1-5	NA	TRBV19	NA	TGTGCCAGTAGTTCAACGGACGGGTATGGACAGCCCCAGCATTTT	CASSSTDGYGQPQHF
TRBJ2-7	TRBD1	TRBV28	NA	TGTGCCAGCAATACGCCAACGGGACAGGGGGCCTACGAGCAGTACTTC	CASNTPTGQGAYEQYF
TRBJ2-6	NA	TRBV5-1	NA	TGCGCCAGCAGCTCCCAGGGACCCGGGGCCAACGTCCTGACTTTC	CASSSQGPGANVLTF
TRBJ2-3	NA	TRBV2	NA	TGTGCCAGCAGTCCGCAGGGAGATACGCAGTATTTT	CASSPQGDTQYF
TRBJ1-2	NA	TRBV19	NA	TGTGCCAGTAGTATAGAGGGTAACTATGGCTACACCTTC	CASSIEGNYGYTF
TRBJ1-4	NA	TRBV7-2	NA	TGTGCCAGCAGCACAAGGATGGGGGGGGCGGGTGAAAAACTGTTTTTT	CASSTRMGGAGEKLFF
TRBJ2-2	TRBD1	TRBV19	NA	TGTGCCAGTAGTATGGCAGGGGGAGCCGGGGAGCTGTTTTTT	CASSMAGGAGELFF
TRBJ2-5	NA	TRBV5-1	NA	TGCGCCAGCAGCTTGGTAGGGGCAGCGGCCCAGTACTTC	CASSLVGAAAQYF
TRBJ2-3	TRBD2	TRBV5-4	NA	TGTGCCAGCAGTTCTACTAGCGGGAGAGTTCCAGATACGCAGTATTTT	CASSSTSGRVPDTQYF
TRBJ2-2	TRBD2	TRBV19	NA	TGTGCCACCCGGACTAGCGGGGGCCGGGTGGCCGGGGAGCTGTTTTTT	CATRTSGGRVAGELFF